The present T cell receptor (beta chain) was sequenced within a study of cytomegalovirus exposure and HLA in healthy donors. Overall study findings and caveats: The TCR clusters that emerged in the first cohort tended, a later analysis found, to co-occur in the 110 or so validation repertoires. Accounts indicate the classifier identified cytomegalovirus status with strong specificity and sensitivity. Researchers catalogued 164 TCR beta chains as cytomegalovirus-associated. Generally TCR sequences proved uncommon, though certain public TCRs appeared in numerous donors.

The repertoire was sequenced with immunoSEQ multiplex PCR; TCRdb's copy has only in-frame clones and lacks some. The table records some 170,000 clones, roughly nine tenths of them present only once. Germline V gives CDR1 SGHRS, CDR2 YFSETQ. The germline V and J ends were trimmed by 0 bases and 6 bases, with 8 bases remaining between them. This CDR3 contains 13 residues. Comment on this clone: Antigen specificity is unknown.

The TCR comes from a woman aged 25 to 39 in good health and CMV-seronegative. The rearrangement joins TRBV5-1 to TRBJ2-3; D not certain. Sequencing was carried out using PBMCs. The chain's CDR3 is CASSLASRDTQYF. The CDR3 DNA sequence: TGCGCCAGCAGCTTGGCCTCCCGGGATACGCAGTATTTT.